One sample yielded the 24 T cell receptor beta chains listed below, sequenced in a study of naive and memory T cell subsets. Study-level points and caveats: A few larger clonotypes appeared in naive repertoires, especially CD8, possibly memory cells re-expressing CD45RA.

These TCRs' antigens remain unknown. The beta constant-region primer was an equimolar mix of two oligonucleotides covering TRBC1 and TRBC2. The ligated cDNA underwent four PCR rounds using SP2 and nested alpha and beta constant-region primers. TCRdb called the UMI-ligation and nested PCR reads again in MiXCR, with one record for every CDR3 protein. This table has roughly 100,000 distinct CDR3 sequences, about 11% appearing once. The material sequenced was naive CD4+ T cells from blood. The receptors were sampled from a human donor in good health.

This clonotype has only a few counts. The CDR3 protein is CASSLAGRETYNEQFF. In DNA form, the CDR3 reads TGCGCCAGCAGCTTGGCTGGCAGGGAGACCTACAATGAGCAGTTCTTC. J is TRBJ2-1 and V is TRBV5-1; D tentatively reads TRBD1 or TRBD2 (5 bases each). Looked up from germline, CDR1 is SGHRS and CDR2 is YFSETQ. CDR3 length: 16 amino acids. V lost 0 bases to trimming and J lost 2 bases, with 12 bases between them.

This clonotype was observed at least ten times. The chain couples TRBV14 to TRBJ2-1; the match to TRBD1 covers 8 bases. The V and J ends lost 1 base and 3 bases, in that order; junction bases with no gene match: 2. Germline CDR1 is SGHDN and CDR2 is FVKESK. The CDR3 has 15 residues. The CDR3: CASSQVTGGYNEQFF. CDR3 coding DNA: TGTGCCAGCAGCCAAGTCACAGGGGGCTACAATGAGCAGTTCTTC.

The V and J genes are TRBV2 and TRBJ2-1; TRBD1 agrees at 8 bases. Germline CDR1 reads SNHLY; CDR2 reads FYNNEI. CDR3 length: 16 amino acids. J lost 3 bases, V lost 7 bases, and 11 bases had no gene match. The DNA of the CDR3 is TGTGCCAGCAAATACCAAGGGGACAGGAACTACAATGAGCAGTTCTTC. This translates into CASKYQGDRNYNEQFF.

The J gene is TRBJ1-6, the V gene TRBV7-9; no reliable D call. V was cut by 4 bases and J by 8 bases, with 15 bases left in between. The CDR3 length is 15 residues. From germline, CDR1 is SEHNR and CDR2 FQNEAQ (reference sequence). In nucleotides, the CDR3 is TGTGCCAGCAGCTCCCACGGTCCGGGAGATTCACCCCTCCACTTT. Its translation is CASSSHGPGDSPLHF.

The gene calls are TRBV6-2 or TRBV6-3 and TRBJ1-2; a weak D match, TRBD1 (5 bases). The length of the CDR3 is 17 residues. Trimming took 1 base from V and 3 from J, leaving 18 bases between them. Germline V gene sequence: CDR1 MNHEY, CDR2 SVGEGT. Here the CDR3 DNA reads TGTGCCAGCAGTTACTTCCATCCGGGACGGACGTACTATGGCTACACCTTC. Its protein product is CASSYFHPGRTYYGYTF.

This chain uses TRBV7-3 with TRBJ1-1, with TRBD1 as a possible D gene (5 bases). The CDR3 consists of 18 residues. CDR1 and CDR2 (germline): SGHTA, FQGTGA. V was shortened by 2 bases and J by 0 bases, with 19 bases between the two germline ends. The CDR3 DNA follows: TGTGCCAGCAGCTTATGGCATGGACAAGGGCGACTGAACACTGAAGCTTTCTTT. Translating it yields CASSLWHGQGRLNTEAFF.

This clonotype was detected a few times. The J gene is TRBJ1-5, the V gene TRBV7-2; D not resolved. V shed 5 bases and J shed 0 bases, with 38 bases lying between them. The germline V gene encodes CDR1 SGHTA and CDR2 FQGNSA. This CDR3 comprises 24 residues. This CDR3 is CASSLQTIYGPDVLDFRSNQPQHF. CDR3 sequence (DNA): TGTGCCAGCAGCCTTCAAACGATTTATGGACCGGACGTTTTAGATTTTCGTAGCAATCAGCCCCAGCATTTT.

The gene calls are TRBV20-1 and TRBJ2-7; a possible D gene is TRBD2 (5 bases). CDR3 length: 13 amino acids. Germline lookup yields CDR1 DFQATT and CDR2 SNEGSKA (reference sequence). V was pared by 7 bases and J by 6 bases, with 19 bases between. CDR3 nucleotide sequence: TGCAGTGGACTGGGGAGCACAGAGGCCGAGCAGTACTTC. It translates to CSGLGSTEAEQYF.

Ten or more counts support this clonotype. The V and J genes are TRBV29-1 and TRBJ2-7, with TRBD1 identical over 10 bases. The CDR3 contains 15 residues. J lost 2 bases, V lost 4 bases, and 8 bases had no gene match. Germline V gives CDR1 SQVTM, CDR2 ANQGSEA. DNA for the CDR3: TGCAGCGTTGGTGGAGGGGACAGGGGCCCCTACGAGCAGTACTTC. It specifies CSVGGGDRGPYEQYF.

There are a few counts of this clonotype. The V gene is TRBV6-1, the J gene TRBJ1-5; no firm D call. Trimming stripped 8 bases from V and 0 bases from J, with 11 bases between. Germline-derived CDR1 and CDR2 are MNHNS and SASEGT. This CDR3 spans 14 amino acids. The CDR3 bases are TGTGCCAGCTCCCCACACAATAGCAATCAGCCCCAGCATTTT. Translating it yields CASSPHNSNQPQHF.

A few counts support this clonotype. The rearrangement uses TRBV20-1 and TRBJ1-5, with D perhaps TRBD1 (5 bases). The germline gives CDR1 DFQATT, CDR2 SNEGSKA (reference sequence). The ends were cut back, 3 bases at V and 6 bases at J, with 15 bases in the middle. The CDR3 has 14 residues. Written as DNA, the CDR3 is TGCAGTGCTAGGGCGGGTACAGGTGTTCAGCCCCAGCATTTT. Amino acid sequence: CSARAGTGVQPQHF.

As DNA, the CDR3 is TGTGCCAGCAGCCAAGGCTGGAATAATTCACCCCTCCACTTT. It encodes CASSQGWNNSPLHF. V is TRBV3-1 and J is TRBJ1-6; no firm D call. Looked up from germline, CDR1 is LGHDT and CDR2 is YNNKEL (reference sequence). The CDR3 contains 14 residues. V was cut by 1 base and J by 5 bases, with 6 bases left in between.

This clonotype was counted many times. The chain has TRBV28 and TRBJ2-3, with 15 bases aligning to TRBD2. The germline gives CDR1 MDHEN, CDR2 SYDVKM. J gave up 8 bases and V 8 bases, and 5 bases lay outside the gene matches. The CDR3 has 14 amino acids. CDR3 protein: CASRTSGGEGTQYF. The CDR3, as DNA: TGTGCCAGCCGGACTAGCGGGGGGGAAGGTACGCAGTATTTT.

This clonotype was seen ten or more times. This chain's CDR3 is CASSQGPTPRTSPSYEQYF. The CDR3 DNA follows: TGCGCCAGCAGTCAAGGGCCCACCCCCAGGACATCCCCATCCTACGAGCAGTACTTC. V and J are TRBV23-1 and TRBJ2-7; possible D gene TRBD1, 5 bases. TRBV23-1 is filed as an ORF, its function uncertain. The CDR3 extends over 19 amino acids. Trimming removed 2 bases at V and 1 base at J, with 24 bases between.

Many counts were recorded for this clonotype. The V gene is TRBV15, the J gene TRBJ2-6; D not certain. Germline CDR1 is LNHNV and CDR2 is YYDKDF (reference sequence). Trimming left V 1 base short and J 3 bases short, with 10 bases between. The CDR3 spans 16 residues. Here the CDR3 DNA reads TGTGCCACCAGCAGAGCACTGGCAGGTGGGGCCAACGTCCTGACTTTC. Protein: CATSRALAGGANVLTF.

This clonotype was seen a handful of times. The chain joins TRBV2 to TRBJ1-5, with a tentative D call TRBD1 (6 bases). V dropped 2 bases and J dropped 2 bases, with 10 bases sitting between them. CDR3 size: 15 residues. CDR1 is SNHLY and CDR2 is FYNNEI in the germline V gene. CDR3 bases: TGTGCCAGCAGTGAAACAGGGAATGGCAATCAGCCCCAGCATTTT. Protein: CASSETGNGNQPQHF.

This clonotype was seen ten or more times. The chain carries TRBV19 and TRBJ2-7, with D possibly TRBD1 on 6 matching bases. The V gene lost 5 bases and the J gene lost 3 bases, with 8 bases spanning the gap. The CDR3 loop spans 12 amino acids. Germline CDR1 reads LNHDA; CDR2 reads SQIVND (reference sequence). This CDR3 reads CASSLQGYEQYF. The DNA of the CDR3 is TGTGCCAGTAGTCTACAGGGCTACGAGCAGTACTTC.

This clonotype was seen more than once but under ten times. The rearrangement links TRBV7-9 to TRBJ2-1; D remains unclear. The CDR3 spans 17 residues. CDR1 SEHNR and CDR2 FQNEAQ come from the germline V gene (reference sequence). Between the trimmed V and J ends, which lost 5 bases and 4 bases, there was a span of 21 bases. The chain's CDR3 is CASSQWARTLTYNEQFF. Written as DNA, the CDR3 is TGTGCCAGCAGCCAGTGGGCCAGGACCCTCACTTACAATGAGCAGTTCTTC.

This clonotype was observed a few times. The chain uses TRBV12-3 or TRBV12-4 and TRBJ2-2, with 8 bases aligning to TRBD1. V was clipped by 6 bases and J by 6 bases; unmatched bases: 9. The CDR3 totals 15 residues. Here the CDR3 reads CASRALTGVPGELFF. In nucleotides, the CDR3 is TGTGCCAGCAGGGCCCTGACAGGGGTCCCCGGGGAGCTGTTTTTT.

This clonotype was seen a few times. This chain uses TRBV10-3 with TRBJ1-1; 11 nucleotides line up with TRBD1. V shed 10 bases, J shed 4 bases, and the junction held 8 bases outside the gene matches. CDR1 is ENHRY and CDR2 is SYGVKD in the germline V gene. This CDR3 is 14 amino acids long. The CDR3 region has the DNA TGTGCCACCCTACCTGGGACAGGGGGCACTGAAGCTTTCTTT. This translates into CATLPGTGGTEAFF.

This clonotype was counted between two and nine times. V gene TRBV5-1 combines with J gene TRBJ1-2; D remains ambiguous. Trimming cost V 0 bases and J 8 bases, with 14 bases left between them. Germline V gene data show CDR1 as SGHRS and CDR2 as YFSETQ. The CDR3 runs to 14 residues. CDR3: CASSLALGPSGYTF. The CDR3 coding sequence is TGCGCCAGCAGCTTGGCGCTCGGCCCCTCCGGCTACACCTTC. The full variable domain, in which reference TRBV5-1 and TRBJ1-2 provide the parts outside the CDR3, is KAGVTQTPRYLIKTRGQQVTLSCSPISGHRSVSWYQQTPGQGLQFLFEYFSETQRNKGNFPGRFSGRQFSNSRSEMNVSTLELGDSALYLCASSLALGPSGYTFGSGTRLTVV.

The rearrangement links TRBV5-1 to TRBJ1-6, with 9 bases aligning to TRBD1. Germline V gives CDR1 SGHRS, CDR2 YFSETQ. The CDR3 spans 13 residues. V dropped 7 bases and J dropped 9; count of bases not matched to a gene: 5. The CDR3, as DNA: TGCGCCAGCCGGGACAGGGAGGGTTCACCCCTCCACTTT. Amino acids: CASRDREGSPLHF.

This clonotype was recorded many times. This chain links TRBV12-3 or TRBV12-4 with TRBJ1-6; D is undetermined. CDR3 length: 12 residues. V shed 3 bases and J shed 13 bases, with 10 bases lying between them. CDR3 region: CASSLTLGPLHF. CDR3 sequence (DNA): TGTGCCAGCAGTTTGACCCTCGGTCCCCTCCACTTT.

This chain joins TRBV18 and TRBJ1-1; 8 bases map to TRBD1. The germline CDR1 and CDR2 sequences are KGHSH and LQKENI. V gave up 7 bases and J gave up 5 bases; unmatched junction bases: 6. This CDR3 comprises 13 residues. In DNA form, the CDR3 reads TGTGCCAGCTTGCAGGGGGCCAGTACTGAAGCTTTCTTT. It specifies CASLQGASTEAFF.